The clone carrying this TCR beta chain was picked up many times. TCR beta CDR3 sequences were amplified from RNA transcripts. The study used the HTBI primer set for a first-round RT-PCR of the TCR CDR3. TCRdb reprocessed the multiplex PCR reads with MiXCR, giving one entry per CDR3 protein. The sample holds hundreds of thousands of distinct CDR3 sequences, 14% seen once. This sample was taken from a study of T cells in Graves' hyperthyroidism and ophthalmopathy. The definition of stable Graves' hyperthyroidism was no ophthalmopathy progression within 18 months. Among the patients, aged 18 to 65, hyperthyroidism was newly diagnosed and had lasted under 2 months. On the basis of clinical symptoms, serum thyroxine and TRAb, thyroid ultrasound and orbital computed tomography, diagnoses were made. Material: blood. The source of this sequence is a woman under 30 with Graves' hyperthyroidism.

The CDR3 region is CASSLVSNQPQHF. The CDR3 bases are TGTGCCAGCAGTTTAGTTAGCAATCAGCCCCAGCATTTT. The chain is built from TRBV27 and TRBJ1-5; no clear D. Germline values: CDR1 MNHEY, CDR2 SMNVEV (reference sequence). CDR3 length: 13 amino acids. Trimming removed 2 bases at V and 0 bases at J, with 2 bases between.